This is a list of T cell receptor beta chains from one sample in a study of T cells in narcolepsy. Libraries were prepared by immunoSEQ multiplex PCR; TCRdb keeps only in-frame clonotypes and omits some of them. Of tens of thousands of clones in the sample, approximately 80% were seen once. Material for sequencing was CD45RA- memory CD4+ T cells from PBMCs. Every receptor here comes from a human donor with narcolepsy. Each CDR3 is given with its conserved first and last residue. A D gene is named only where the DNA matches it firmly. Not every row has a clone size; where given, it reads once, few, many or a size class.

d_call | j_call | v_call | clone_size | cdr3_nt | cdr3_aa
- | TRBJ1-5 | TRBV27 | - | TGTGCCAGCGAAGGCCGACGGGGTAATCAGCCCCAGCATTTT | CASEGRRGNQPQHF
TRBD2 | TRBJ2-3 | TRBV6-1 | few | TGTGCCAGCAGTGAAGAGCCCAGCGGGGGGGTTCTGGATACGCAGTATTTT | CASSEEPSGGVLDTQYF
- | TRBJ1-5 | TRBV30 | - | TGTGCCTGGAGTGTTGAAAGGGTTCGAGGCAATCAGCCCCAGCATTTT | CAWSVERVRGNQPQHF
- | TRBJ1-2 | TRBV5-1 | - | TGCGCCAGCAGCTTTGGCGTAGGGTCCAACTATGGCTACACCTTC | CASSFGVGSNYGYTF
- | TRBJ2-4 | TRBV21-1 | once | TGTGCCAGCAGCAAAACCCGGAAGTGGACAGTCCTAGCCAAAAACATTCAGTACTTC | CASSKTRKWTVLAKNIQYF
- | TRBJ1-2 | TRBV5-4 | - | TGTGCCAGCAGCTTGGTGGGGCCCGGGGGCTATGGCTACACCTTC | CASSLVGPGGYGYTF
TRBD1 | TRBJ1-1 | TRBV11-1 | - | TGTGCCAGCAGCTCGGACAGGACGAACACTGAAGCTTTCTTT | CASSSDRTNTEAFF
TRBD2 | TRBJ2-5 | TRBV6-1 | - | TGTGCCAGCAGTGAAAGCGGGGGTCGCTTATGGACCCAGTACTTC | CASSESGGRLWTQYF
- | TRBJ2-7 | TRBV10-2 | medium-sized | TGCGCCAGCAGCGCCGCACAGCAGCAGTACTTC | CASSAAQQQYF
TRBD1 | TRBJ2-2 | TRBV11-2 | - | TGTGCCAGCAGCTCCCGGGACAGGGTAACCGGGGAGCTGTTTTTT | CASSSRDRVTGELFF
TRBD1 | TRBJ2-7 | TRBV27 | - | TGTGCCAGCAGTTTTACGGCGGGACAGGGCCAACGCGAGCAGTACTTC | CASSFTAGQGQREQYF
- | TRBJ1-2 | TRBV28 | - | TGTGCCAGCAGTCTTCAGGATGGCGGCTACACCTTC | CASSLQDGGYTF
TRBD2 | TRBJ2-3 | TRBV13 | - | TGTGCCAGCAGCTTAGGCCTTAGTAGCGGGCTAACAGATACGCAGTATTTT | CASSLGLSSGLTDTQYF
- | TRBJ2-5 | TRBV4-1 | - | TGCGCCAGCAGCCCAGGGACTCGCGAGACCCAGTACTTC | CASSPGTRETQYF
TRBD1 | TRBJ2-7 | TRBV15 | - | TGTGCCACCAGCAGAGATCTTATGGGACAGGGCTACGAGCAGTACTTC | CATSRDLMGQGYEQYF
TRBD1 | TRBJ2-5 | TRBV7-8 | - | TGTGCCAGCTGCTCCGGGACAGGGGAACAAGAGACCCAGTACTTC | CASCSGTGEQETQYF
- | TRBJ2-3 | TRBV23-1 | - | TGCGCCAGCAGTCAATCAACAGATACGCAGTATTTT | CASSQSTDTQYF
- | TRBJ2-5 | TRBV5-4 | - | TGTGCCAGCAGCGGGTATCTGAGAGGGGGGGGTCAAGAGACCCAGTACTTC | CASSGYLRGGGQETQYF
TRBD1 | TRBJ1-2 | TRBV6-1 | - | TGTGCCAGCAGTGGCCGGGACAGGTCTGCAGGCTACACCTTC | CASSGRDRSAGYTF
TRBD2 | TRBJ2-2 | TRBV10-3 | - | TGTGCCATCCGGGCGGGGGGAAACACCGGGGAGCTGTTTTTT | CAIRAGGNTGELFF
TRBD2 | TRBJ2-1 | TRBV5-1 | - | TGCGCCAGCAGCCTTATGGGGGGGACCTCATACAATGAGCAGTTCTTC | CASSLMGGTSYNEQFF
- | TRBJ1-2 | TRBV5-1 | - | TGCGCCAGCAGCTTTCAACCAGGGAACTATGGCTACACCTTC | CASSFQPGNYGYTF
- | TRBJ1-1 | TRBV7-8 | - | TGTGCCAGCAGCTTGGGATTACAAATGAACACTGAAGCTTTCTTT | CASSLGLQMNTEAFF
- | TRBJ1-1 | TRBV12-5 | few | TGTGCTAGTGGGAGAGGGAACACTGAAGCTTTCTTT | CASGRGNTEAFF
- | TRBJ2-4 | TRBV19 | - | TGTGCCAGTAGTAATCCAGCGGAACTAGCCAAAAACATTCAGTACTTC | CASSNPAELAKNIQYF
- | TRBJ2-5 | TRBV10-2 | - | TGCGCCAGCAGTGAGACGAGGGGTCGGGAGACCCAGTACTTC | CASSETRGRETQYF
- | TRBJ2-5 | TRBV19 | - | TGTGCCAGTAGTATAGGTTCAGTTCAAGAGACCCAGTACTTC | CASSIGSVQETQYF
- | TRBJ2-3 | TRBV4-2 | - | TGTGCCAGCAGCCAAGATGGGGGGGCCAACACAGATACGCAGTATTTT | CASSQDGGANTDTQYF
- | TRBJ2-5 | TRBV29-1 | few | TGCAGCGTTTCTAGAGCACAAGAGACCCAGTACTTC | CSVSRAQETQYF
- | TRBJ1-5 | TRBV18 | - | TGTGCCAGCTCACACGACAGGTCCGGCAATCAGCCCCAGCATTTT | CASSHDRSGNQPQHF
TRBD1 | TRBJ1-6 | TRBV2 | once | TGTGCCAGCAGTTTTGACAGGGGGGATAATTCACCCCTCCACTTT | CASSFDRGDNSPLHF
- | TRBJ2-7 | TRBV6-5 | few | TGTGCCAGCAGTTACGATGCCCTACCCTCCTACGAGCAGTACTTC | CASSYDALPSYEQYF
- | TRBJ2-7 | TRBV7-7 | - | TGTGCCAGCAGCCCGGTGGGGGGAGGATACGAGCAGTACTTC | CASSPVGGGYEQYF
TRBD1 | TRBJ1-6 | TRBV5-4 | - | TGTGCCAGCAGCTTGGCTACAGGGGGCAATTCACCCCTCCACTTT | CASSLATGGNSPLHF
- | TRBJ1-3 | TRBV2 | few | TGTGCCAGCAGTGAGGGCAGGGCTGGAAACACCATATATTTT | CASSEGRAGNTIYF
- | TRBJ1-3 | TRBV27 | - | TGTGCCAGCAGTCTACGACAGGGAAACACCATATATTTT | CASSLRQGNTIYF
- | TRBJ1-1 | TRBV7-9 | - | TGTGCCAGCAGCTTAGCCCAAATGAACACTGAAGCTTTCTTT | CASSLAQMNTEAFF
TRBD1 | TRBJ2-5 | TRBV7-2 | once | TGTGCCAGCAGCACGGACAGGGCGAAAGAGACCCAGTACTTC | CASSTDRAKETQYF
- | TRBJ1-5 | TRBV23-1 | few | TGCGCCAGCAGTCACACCGGGACCTATAATCAGCCCCAGCATTTT | CASSHTGTYNQPQHF
- | TRBJ2-2 | TRBV20-1 | - | TGCAGTGTCCCGGGAATCGGGGAGCTGTTTTTT | CSVPGIGELFF
- | TRBJ1-1 | TRBV29-1 | - | TGCAGCGTTGGAAAGGAGTTGAACACTGAAGCTTTCTTT | CSVGKELNTEAFF